Described below is a single T cell receptor beta chain sequence and its context. What this receptor recognizes is not known. No base quality values were provided; no much bigger clone lies one nucleotide off. Trimmed from V: 6 bases; trimmed from J: 4 bases; junction bases lacking a gene match: 6. In the germline V gene, CDR1 corresponds to MNHEY and CDR2 to SVGAGI. Inclusive of the bounding cysteine and phenylalanine, the CDR3 is 14 residues long. The entry retains the CDR3 DNA only, 42 bases that are in frame from base 1. The sample belongs to a study of blood T cell repertoires in COVID-19 (dated by TCRdb to about 2020). Context from the whole study: Collaborator samples came from the United States, Italy and Spain and covered acute and convalescent phases of COVID-19. The sample metadata nearly always contained a de-identified subject ID, COVID-19 status, age in years and sex. Where available, HLA class I and class II types were taken from metadata supplied by the sample provider and were not determined by assay-based typing. Samples were obtained from the ongoing ImmuneRACE study (first 160 participants) and from roughly 1,300 subjects provided by 6 global collaborators. The material from the prospective study consisted of cDNA or gDNA derived from T cells, B-cell-depleted T cells, or PBMCs. Deeply sampled blood TCRbeta repertoires from subjects exposed to, actively infected with, or recovered from COVID-19 were included in the dataset. A freely available public database, intended as a resource for researchers studying the immune response to SARS-CoV-2, is where the repertoires were released. Beyond this particular receptor, the publication reports: The quantity of clinical and demographic metadata differed by source and by participant and was supplied without curation.

The immunoSEQ Assay, a bias-controlled multiplex PCR, was used to amplify TCRbeta CDR3 regions from genomic DNA. Per the original workflow: Within the assay, amplification of reference gene primers was used to estimate how many nucleated cells each sample contained. To quantify the absolute abundance of each unique TCRbeta CDR3 rearrangement, sequence reads were collapsed and filtered. For each sample, productive Simpson clonality was calculated by taking the square root of Simpson's diversity index across productive rearrangements. In its TCRdb copy, this immuneACCESS table keeps in-frame sequences only and misses some clones. Where compared with another copy, unresolved V genes explain less than half of these, and the others have no known cause. V, J and clone size are taken as reported in that table, and D and trimming were inferred from the DNA itself. This sample gives about 36,000 clones in total; around 85% of them show up just once. The ten largest account for 4.8% of the sample.

Whole blood was collected in K2EDTA tubes by collaborating institutions according to the institutions' own protocols. For TCRbeta analysis, collaborators shipped samples as frozen whole blood, isolated PBMCs, or DNA extracted from either of those sample types. The receptor chain draws on TRBV6-5 and TRBJ2-1; TRBD1 agrees with 7 junctional bases. Sequencing was carried out using peripheral blood. The source is a man aged 50-59 years with active COVID-19. The nucleotides are TGTGCCAGCAGGCTACCGGGACAGTACAATGAGCAGTTCTTC. Protein translation: CASRLPGQYNEQFF.